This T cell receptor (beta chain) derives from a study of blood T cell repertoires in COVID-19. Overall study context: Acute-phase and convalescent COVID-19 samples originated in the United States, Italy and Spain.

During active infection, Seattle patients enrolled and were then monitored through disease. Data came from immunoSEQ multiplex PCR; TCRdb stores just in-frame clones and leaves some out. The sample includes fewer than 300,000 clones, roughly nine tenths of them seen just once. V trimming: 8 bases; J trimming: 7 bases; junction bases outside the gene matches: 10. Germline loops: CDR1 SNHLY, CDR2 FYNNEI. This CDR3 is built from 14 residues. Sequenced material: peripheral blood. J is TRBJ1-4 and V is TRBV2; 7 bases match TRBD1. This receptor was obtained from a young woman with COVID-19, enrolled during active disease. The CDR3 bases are TGTGCCAGCGATATAAGGGGGCGGGTTGAAAAACTGTTTTTT. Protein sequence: CASDIRGRVEKLFF.